This T cell receptor (beta chain) was identified in a study of blood T cell repertoires in COVID-19. This clone was counted once. This CDR3 region has 14 residues. J gave up 3 bases and V 10 bases, and 5 bases lay outside the gene matches. Germline V gene sequence: CDR1 MDHEN, CDR2 SYDVKM. Authors' analysis steps: Estimates of nucleated cell counts were drawn from the amplification of reference gene primers. Generated by immunoSEQ multiplex PCR, the TCRdb table keeps only in-frame clones and is missing some. From that table come the V and J calls and clone size; the DNA was used to work out D and trimming. The sample carries roughly 250,000 clones, 84% recorded once.

Sample: peripheral blood. The rearrangement joins TRBV28 to TRBJ2-7, with TRBD2 matching 14 bases. The TCR comes from a man aged 45-65 years with acute or convalescent COVID-19. Written as DNA, the CDR3 is TGTGCCATTTACGGGACTAGCGGGAGCTACGAGCAGTACTTC. Its protein product is CAIYGTSGSYEQYF.